This T cell receptor beta chain was sequenced during a study of cytomegalovirus exposure and HLA in healthy donors. Germline V gene lookup returns CDR1 SGHVS and CDR2 FQNEAQ. This CDR3 spans 16 amino acids. The V and J ends lost 3 bases and 3 bases, in that order; junction bases with no gene match: 8. Each donor was nominally healthy when sampled (though unrecorded immune exposures were likely). It was with 60 Vbeta and 13 Jbeta primers that the PCR ran. Some clones are missing from TCRdb's copy, which holds only in-frame ones; the method was immunoSEQ multiplex PCR. The table records 150,000 to 200,000 clones, about three quarters of them present only once. Regarding the study as a whole: The study assumed roughly uniform donor sequencing depth for presence/absence analyses.

Comments on this clone: Its antigen is not identified.

This chain joins TRBV7-8 and TRBJ1-5; 7 positions match TRBD1. This receptor was identified in a female donor in good health and CMV-seronegative. The sequenced material came from PBMCs. The CDR3 DNA sequence: TGTGCCAGCAGCTTCCGGGACAGCCACCTCAATCAGCCCCAGCATTTT. Protein sequence: CASSFRDSHLNQPQHF.